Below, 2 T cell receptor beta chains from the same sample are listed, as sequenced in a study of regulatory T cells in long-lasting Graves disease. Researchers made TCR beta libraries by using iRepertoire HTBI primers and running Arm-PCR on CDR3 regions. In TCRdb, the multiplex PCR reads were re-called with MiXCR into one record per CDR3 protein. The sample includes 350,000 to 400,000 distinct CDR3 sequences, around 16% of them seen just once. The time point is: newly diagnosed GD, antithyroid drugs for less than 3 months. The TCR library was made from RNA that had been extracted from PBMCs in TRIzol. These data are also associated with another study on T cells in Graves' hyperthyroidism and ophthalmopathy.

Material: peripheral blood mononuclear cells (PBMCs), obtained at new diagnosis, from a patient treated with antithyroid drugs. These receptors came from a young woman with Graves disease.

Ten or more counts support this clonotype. The DNA of the CDR3 is TGTGCCAGCAGCTTAACTCCGGGAACGGAGACCCAGTACTTC. It codes for CASSLTPGTETQYF. This chain connects TRBV7-3 to TRBJ2-5; D is perhaps TRBD2 (5 bases). Germline CDR1 SGHTA, CDR2 FQGTGA. V was pared by 0 bases and J by 5 bases, with 10 bases between. There are 14 residues in the CDR3.

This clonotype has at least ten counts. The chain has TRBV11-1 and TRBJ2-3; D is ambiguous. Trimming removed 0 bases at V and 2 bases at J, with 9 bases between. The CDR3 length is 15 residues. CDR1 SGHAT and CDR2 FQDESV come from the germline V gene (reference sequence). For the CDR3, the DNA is TGTGCCAGCAGCTTAGCGGTGACTCTCACAGATACGCAGTATTTT. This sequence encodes CASSLAVTLTDTQYF.